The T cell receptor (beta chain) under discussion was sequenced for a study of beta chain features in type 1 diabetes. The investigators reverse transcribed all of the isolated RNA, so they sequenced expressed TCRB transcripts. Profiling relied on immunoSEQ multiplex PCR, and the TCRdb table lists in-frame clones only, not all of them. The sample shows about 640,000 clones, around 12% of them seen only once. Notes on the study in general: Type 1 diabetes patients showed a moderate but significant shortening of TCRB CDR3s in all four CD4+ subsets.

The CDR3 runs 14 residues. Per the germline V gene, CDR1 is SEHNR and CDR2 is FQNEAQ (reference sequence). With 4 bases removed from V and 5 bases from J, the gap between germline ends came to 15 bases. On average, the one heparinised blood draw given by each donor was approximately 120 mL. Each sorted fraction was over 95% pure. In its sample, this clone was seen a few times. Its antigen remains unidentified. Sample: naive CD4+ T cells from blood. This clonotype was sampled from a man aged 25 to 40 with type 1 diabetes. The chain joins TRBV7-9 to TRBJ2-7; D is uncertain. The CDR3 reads CASSSSGPQDEQYF. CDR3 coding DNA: TGTGCCAGCAGCTCTTCCGGGCCGCAGGACGAGCAGTACTTC.